These 31 T cell receptor beta chains originate from one sample sequenced in a study of cytomegalovirus exposure and HLA in healthy donors (dated by TCRdb to about 2017). Library preparation used the immunoSEQ multiplex PCR assay. A mixture of 60 forward primers for TCR Vbeta segments and 13 reverse primers for TCR Jbeta segments was used in the multiplex PCR. TCRdb carries this immuneACCESS record with in-frame sequences only. Its versions omit some clonotypes, under half of them owing to an unresolved V gene in the studies checked, with the rest unexplained. The sample data list tens of thousands of clones, and 70% to 75% of these were observed just once. The top ten clones comprise about 6% of the sample. Source material: PBMCs. All receptors derive from a woman aged 45-59 years in good health and CMV-seropositive.

This chain links TRBV6-1 with TRBJ1-1; D ambiguous. The CDR3 length is 12 residues. Trimming cost V 6 bases and J 9 bases, with 14 bases left between them. The germline gives CDR1 MNHNS, CDR2 SASEGT. The CDR3 spells CASSLQAGKAFF. The CDR3 nucleotides read TGTGCCAGCAGCCTCCAAGCAGGTAAAGCTTTCTTT.

On this clone itself: Mismatch with germline at one junction end may stem from a read error. At the DNA level, this CDR3 is encoded by other sequences in the same sample as well. The genes are TRBV9 and TRBJ1-1, with TRBD1 as a possible D gene (5 bases). Looked up from germline, CDR1 is SGDLS and CDR2 is YYNGEE. This CDR3 is built from 14 residues. The CDR3 reads CASSVGGGEAEAFF. CDR3 DNA sequence: TGTGCCAGCAGCGTAGGCGGGGGAGAGGCTGAAGCTTTTTTT.

The chain joins TRBV19 to TRBJ1-5; maybe TRBD1 (5 bases). The CDR3 loop spans 15 amino acids. CDR1 LNHDA and CDR2 SQIVND come from the germline V gene (reference sequence). V was shortened by 1 base and J by 3 bases, with 10 bases between the two germline ends. Written as DNA, the CDR3 is TGTGCCAGTAGTATAGGCGGGACGGTCAATCAGCCCCAGCATTTT. Its protein is CASSIGGTVNQPQHF.

V gene TRBV11-2 combines with J gene TRBJ2-3; 10 bases map to TRBD2. The CDR3 is 15 residues long. Germline assignment: CDR1 SGHAT and CDR2 FQNNGV. The ends lost 5 bases at V and 6 bases at J; junction bases unmatched: 8. The DNA of the CDR3 is TGTGCCAGCAGCCAGACTAGCGGGTATTCGGATACGCAGTATTTT. This codes for CASSQTSGYSDTQYF.

The V and J genes are TRBV5-4 and TRBJ2-1; D is undetermined. Trimming pared 4 bases from V and 0 bases from J, leaving 5 bases between. CDR1 is SGHNT, CDR2 YYREEE, per germline (reference sequence). This CDR3 has 13 amino acids. The CDR3 loop reads CASSQDSYNEQFF. Written as DNA, the CDR3 is TGTGCCAGCAGCCAGGACTCCTACAATGAGCAGTTCTTC.

CDR3 in DNA: TGTGCCAGCAGTATAAACACTGAAGCTTTCTTT. It translates to CASSINTEAFF. The rearrangement uses TRBV2 and TRBJ1-1; D unclear. The germline V gene encodes CDR1 SNHLY and CDR2 FYNNEI. V shed 5 bases and J shed 2 bases, with 3 bases lying between them. The CDR3 totals 11 residues.

The rearrangement links TRBV2 to TRBJ1-3; no clear D gene. The CDR3 consists of 14 residues. With 7 bases removed from V and 0 bases from J, the gap between germline ends came to 10 bases. In germline, CDR1 is SNHLY, CDR2 FYNNEI. CDR3 region: CASNPGLSGNTIYF. The CDR3, as DNA: TGTGCCAGCAATCCAGGCCTCTCTGGAAACACCATATATTTT.

The chain has TRBV6-5 and TRBJ2-3; 9 nucleotides line up with TRBD2. Germline-derived CDR1 and CDR2 are MNHEY and SVGAGI. The CDR3 runs to 15 residues. J was trimmed by 6 bases and V by 6 bases; bases with no gene match: 10. The CDR3 reads CASRTTSGGGDTQYF. CDR3 nucleotide sequence: TGTGCCAGCAGAACGACTAGCGGAGGAGGGGATACGCAGTATTTT.

The chain recombines TRBV28 with TRBJ2-1; TRBD2 might be the D (6 bases). V lost 2 bases and J 8 bases, leaving 7 bases between the germline ends. CDR1 and CDR2 (germline): MDHEN, SYDVKM. CDR3 length equals 12 residues. The CDR3 DNA reads as TGTGCCAGCAGTTTAGGGGGGTATGAGCAGTTCTTC. Translation: CASSLGGYEQFF. The entire variable domain, with the rest obtained from reference TRBV28 and TRBJ2-1, is as follows: DVKVTQSSRYLVKRTGEKVFLECVQDMDHENMFWYRQDPGLGLRLIYFSYDVKMKEKGDIPEGYSVSREKKERFSLILESASTNQTSMYLCASSLGGYEQFFGPGTRLTVL.

The rearrangement uses TRBV9 and TRBJ2-3; D not certain. The CDR3 consists of 15 residues. Trimming took 2 bases from V and 0 from J, leaving 10 bases between them. Germline-derived CDR1 and CDR2 are SGDLS and YYNGEE. CDR3 amino acids: CASSVLGESTDTQYF. The CDR3 coding sequence is TGTGCCAGCAGCGTCCTAGGAGAAAGCACAGATACGCAGTATTTT.

This chain connects TRBV15 to TRBJ1-5; D is uncertain. This CDR3 has 15 amino acids. V dropped 0 bases and J dropped 9 bases, with 15 bases sitting between them. CDR1 and CDR2 (germline): LNHNV, YYDKDF (reference sequence). The CDR3 DNA reads as TGTGCCACCAGCAGAGATCGAGGAGGGCTGGGGCCCCAGCATTTT. Encoded protein: CATSRDRGGLGPQHF.

This clone occurred a few times. This chain joins TRBV6-1 and TRBJ2-3, with TRBD2 identical over 10 bases. V was clipped by 5 bases and J by 0 bases; unmatched bases: 2. Germline V gene data show CDR1 as MNHNS and CDR2 as SASEGT. The CDR3 is made up of 15 amino acids. The CDR3 DNA follows: TGTGCCAGCAGTTTGACTAGCGGGAGCACAGATACGCAGTATTTT. Translated: CASSLTSGSTDTQYF.

This chain joins TRBV27 and TRBJ2-7, with a possible D match to TRBD2 (5 bases). The CDR3 has 15 residues. Trimming pared 2 bases from V and 0 bases from J, leaving 11 bases between. CDR1 is MNHEY, CDR2 SMNVEV, per germline (reference sequence). The CDR3 sequence: CASSLGGRGSYEQYF. The CDR3 region has the DNA TGTGCCAGCAGTTTAGGAGGCCGAGGCTCCTACGAGCAGTACTTC.

This clone has a handful of counts. The V call is TRBV6-5, the J call TRBJ2-1; 10 bases are shared with TRBD2. Germline CDR1 MNHEY, CDR2 SVGAGI. Trimming at V came to 2 bases and at J to 9 bases, leaving 10 bases not matched to a gene. The CDR3 has 16 amino acids. The CDR3 DNA is TGTGCCAGCAGTTACCGACGAGCGGGAGGGTTGAGTGAGCAGTTCTTC. Amino acid sequence: CASSYRRAGGLSEQFF.

CDR3 residues: CASSLGGRRSNEKLFF. The CDR3 bases are TGTGCCAGCAGCTTAGGGGGCAGACGGTCTAATGAAAAACTGTTTTTT. This rearrangement joins TRBV11-2 to TRBJ1-4; D may be TRBD1 (5 bases). V dropped 1 base and J dropped 3 bases, with 12 bases sitting between them. The germline V gene encodes CDR1 SGHAT and CDR2 FQNNGV. CDR3 length equals 16 residues.

V and J are TRBV9 and TRBJ1-3; weak D call: TRBD1 (5 bases). The germline CDR1 and CDR2 sequences are SGDLS and YYNGEE. The V and J ends lost 0 bases and 0 bases respectively, with 13 bases between them. The CDR3 extends over 17 amino acids. The CDR3 protein is CASSVAGELSSGNTIYF. The CDR3 nucleotides are TGTGCCAGCAGCGTAGCGGGGGAATTGAGCTCTGGAAACACCATATATTTT.

This clone was picked up a small number of times. The V call is TRBV27, the J call TRBJ1-2, with D maybe TRBD1 (6 bases). The ends were cut back, 8 bases at V and 6 bases at J, with 16 bases in the middle. Looked up from germline, CDR1 is MNHEY and CDR2 is SMNVEV (reference sequence). The CDR3 extends over 13 amino acids. This chain's CDR3 is CASGGRGHNGYTF. The CDR3 DNA sequence: TGTGCCAGCGGTGGCAGGGGCCATAATGGCTACACCTTC.

The rearrangement links TRBV7-9 to TRBJ1-5, with D possibly being TRBD1 (5 bases). The germline V gene encodes CDR1 SEHNR and CDR2 FQNEAQ (reference sequence). The CDR3 extends over 16 amino acids. The V and J ends lost 4 bases and 4 bases respectively, with 17 bases between them. CDR3 sequence: CASSSSWGGNNQPQHF. CDR3 nucleotides: TGTGCCAGCAGCTCCTCCTGGGGGGGTAATAATCAGCCCCAGCATTTT.

This clone was observed once. The genes are TRBV29-1 and TRBJ2-1, with 7 bases aligning to TRBD2. Germline loops: CDR1 SQVTM, CDR2 ANQGSEA. This CDR3 spans 17 amino acids. The ends lost 0 bases at V and 3 bases at J; junction bases unmatched: 11. CDR3 nucleotides: TGCAGCGTTGAAGACTGGGCGGGGACTAACCTCTACAATGAGCAGTTCTTC. This translates into CSVEDWAGTNLYNEQFF.

The chain uses TRBV10-3 and TRBJ2-3; 7 bases match TRBD2. V lost 4 bases, J lost 2 bases, and 6 bases stayed unmatched. The germline V gene encodes CDR1 ENHRY and CDR2 SYGVKD. The CDR3 spans 15 residues. The CDR3 sequence: CAISAAGNPTDTQYF. DNA for the CDR3: TGTGCCATCAGTGCAGCGGGGAATCCCACAGATACGCAGTATTTT.

The chain has TRBV30 and TRBJ2-3, with TRBD1 identical over 10 bases. Germline V CDR1 and CDR2: GTSNPN, SVGIG (reference sequence). With V trimmed by 4 bases and J by 2 bases, 3 bases remained unmatched. This CDR3 region has 14 residues. The CDR3 nucleotides read TGTGCCTGGAAGACAGGGGGCTTCACAGATACGCAGTATTTT. This sequence encodes CAWKTGGFTDTQYF.

The chain combines TRBV18 with TRBJ2-7, with no clear D. V lost 0 bases, J lost 3 bases, and 9 bases lay in between. This CDR3 region has 14 residues. From germline, CDR1 is KGHSH and CDR2 LQKENI. Here the CDR3 DNA reads TGTGCCAGCTCACCACCGAGTCGGGTCTACGAGCAGTACTTC. Amino acids: CASSPPSRVYEQYF.

The CDR3 is CASATRGKETQYF. In DNA form, the CDR3 reads TGCGCCAGCGCAACCCGAGGGAAAGAGACCCAGTACTTC. This chain uses TRBV5-1 with TRBJ2-5; TRBD2 might be the D (5 bases). V lost 7 bases and J lost 3, with 13 bases in between. The CDR3 runs 13 residues. The V gene's germline CDR1 is SGHRS and CDR2 YFSETQ.

The rearrangement uses TRBV5-1 and TRBJ2-3; TRBD2 agrees at 7 bases. Germline CDR1 and CDR2: SGHRS and YFSETQ. V was pared by 3 bases and J by 3 bases, with 4 bases of the junction left unmatched. This CDR3 comprises 14 residues. CDR3 in amino acids: CASSWGTTTDTQYF. For the CDR3, the DNA is TGCGCCAGCAGCTGGGGGACTACAACAGATACGCAGTATTTT. The variable domain in full, completed from reference TRBV5-1 and TRBJ2-3, reads KAGVTQTPRYLIKTRGQQVTLSCSPISGHRSVSWYQQTPGQGLQFLFEYFSETQRNKGNFPGRFSGRQFSNSRSEMNVSTLELGDSALYLCASSWGTTTDTQYFGPGTRLTVL.

The chain joins TRBV5-1 to TRBJ2-2; D not resolved. Trimming cost V 5 bases and J 5 bases, with 16 bases left between them. CDR3 length: 15 residues. CDR1 and CDR2 (germline): SGHRS, YFSETQ. The CDR3 region has the DNA TGCGCCAGCAGTTCCGGGTTGCGTTTAACCGGGGAGCTGTTTTTT. Amino acids: CASSSGLRLTGELFF.

V gene TRBV5-6 combines with J gene TRBJ2-5; 7 bases match TRBD2. TRBJ2-7 matches the DNA end more closely, so the J call is doubtful. This CDR3 region has 15 residues. Per germline, CDR1 SGHDT and CDR2 YYEEEE. CDR3 nucleotide sequence: TGTGCCAGCAGCTTGTGGGAGGGGCCAACCTACGAGCAGTACTTC. Amino acid sequence: CASSLWEGPTYEQYF.

The chain couples TRBV5-4 to TRBJ1-3; D remains ambiguous. V lost 4 bases, J lost 10 bases, and 12 bases lay in between. CDR1 is SGHNT, CDR2 YYREEE, per germline (reference sequence). CDR3 length: 12 residues. The CDR3 loop reads CASSTVAGTIYF. In nucleotides, the CDR3 is TGTGCCAGCAGCACGGTTGCGGGGACCATATATTTT.

The CDR3 sequence is CASSDRYYGYTF. The CDR3 DNA follows: TGTGCCAGCAGTGACAGATACTATGGCTACACCTTC. The chain couples TRBV6-1 to TRBJ1-2; D is undetermined. The CDR3 is 12 amino acids. The V gene's germline CDR1 is MNHNS and CDR2 SASEGT. Trimming removed 3 bases at V and 3 bases at J, with 5 bases between.

This chain joins TRBV28 and TRBJ1-5; D gene uncertain. This CDR3 has 10 residues. Germline loops: CDR1 MDHEN, CDR2 SYDVKM. V shed 11 bases and J shed 4 bases, with 6 bases lying between them. CDR3 amino acids: CAVGNQPQHF. The CDR3 coding sequence is TGTGCCGTCGGGAATCAGCCCCAGCATTTT.

The chain joins TRBV6-5 to TRBJ2-7; TRBD2 is a possible D gene (5 bases). CDR3 length: 14 amino acids. Trimming removed 5 bases at V and 0 bases at J, with 11 bases between. Per the germline V gene, CDR1 is MNHEY and CDR2 is SVGAGI. The CDR3 DNA follows: TGTGCCAGCAGTCGGACTTCGAGCTCCTACGAGCAGTACTTC. This encodes CASSRTSSSYEQYF.

This chain links TRBV7-6 with TRBJ2-1; unclear D gene. This CDR3 has 15 amino acids. The ends were cut back, 5 bases at V and 4 bases at J, with 15 bases in the middle. The germline V gene encodes CDR1 SGHVS and CDR2 FNYEAQ. For the CDR3, the DNA is TGTGCCAGCAGCCCCCAGCAGGTCCCATACAATGAGCAGTTCTTC. This codes for CASSPQQVPYNEQFF.